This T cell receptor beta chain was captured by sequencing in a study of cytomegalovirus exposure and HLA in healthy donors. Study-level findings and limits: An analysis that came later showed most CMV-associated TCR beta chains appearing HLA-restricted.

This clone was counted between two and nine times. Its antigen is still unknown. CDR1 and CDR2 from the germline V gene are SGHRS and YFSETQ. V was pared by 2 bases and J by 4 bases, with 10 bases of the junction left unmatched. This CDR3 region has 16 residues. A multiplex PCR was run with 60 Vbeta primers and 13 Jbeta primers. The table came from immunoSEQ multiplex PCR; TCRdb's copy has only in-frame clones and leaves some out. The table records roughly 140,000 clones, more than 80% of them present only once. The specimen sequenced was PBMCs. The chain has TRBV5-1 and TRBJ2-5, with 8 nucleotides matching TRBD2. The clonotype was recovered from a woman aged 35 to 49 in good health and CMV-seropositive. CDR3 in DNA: TGCGCCAGCAGCTTAGGGACGGGAGGGCCGGGAGAGACCCAGTACTTC. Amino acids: CASSLGTGGPGETQYF.